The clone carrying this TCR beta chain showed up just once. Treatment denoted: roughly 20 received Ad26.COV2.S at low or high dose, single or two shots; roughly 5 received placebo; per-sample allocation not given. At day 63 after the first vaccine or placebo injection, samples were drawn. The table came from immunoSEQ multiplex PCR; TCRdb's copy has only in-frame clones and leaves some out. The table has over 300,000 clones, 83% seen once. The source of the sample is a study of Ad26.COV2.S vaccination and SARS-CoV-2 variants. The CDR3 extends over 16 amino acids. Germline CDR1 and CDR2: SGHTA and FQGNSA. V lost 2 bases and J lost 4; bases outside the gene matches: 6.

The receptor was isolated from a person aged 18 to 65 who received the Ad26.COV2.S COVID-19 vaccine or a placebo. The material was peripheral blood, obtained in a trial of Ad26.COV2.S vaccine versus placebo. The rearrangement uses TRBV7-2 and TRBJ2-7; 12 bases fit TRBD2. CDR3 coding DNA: TGTGCCAGCAGCTTAAGGGGGACTAGCGGGCGGTACGAGCAGTACTTC. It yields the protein CASSLRGTSGRYEQYF.